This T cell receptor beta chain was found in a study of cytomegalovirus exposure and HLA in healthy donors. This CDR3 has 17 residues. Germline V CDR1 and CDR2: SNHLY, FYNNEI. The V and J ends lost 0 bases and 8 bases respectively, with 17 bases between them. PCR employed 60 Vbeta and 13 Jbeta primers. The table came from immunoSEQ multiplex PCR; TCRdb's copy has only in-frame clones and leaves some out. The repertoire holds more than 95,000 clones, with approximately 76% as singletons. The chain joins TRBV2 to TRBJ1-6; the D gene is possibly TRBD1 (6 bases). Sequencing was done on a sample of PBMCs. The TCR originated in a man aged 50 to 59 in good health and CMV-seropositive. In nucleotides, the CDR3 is TGTGCCAGCAGTGAAGCGCTCTTCGGACAGTATGATTCACCCCTCCACTTT. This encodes CASSEALFGQYDSPLHF.